This T cell receptor (beta chain) emerged from a study of cytomegalovirus exposure and HLA in healthy donors. Study at large: Of around 400 genotyped donors, more than 65% grouped in the Caucasian-associated ancestry cluster.

With V trimmed by 7 bases and J by 9 bases, 6 bases remained unmatched. CDR1 is SNHLY and CDR2 is FYNNEI in the germline V gene. This CDR3 spans 12 amino acids. PCR amplification relied on 60 Vbeta primers (plus 13 Jbeta primers). Method: immunoSEQ multiplex PCR; TCRdb's copy keeps in-frame clones and lacks some. The data show tens of thousands of clones, roughly 74% seen once. The genes are TRBV2 and TRBJ2-1; TRBD2 matches 7 bases. This TCR came from a female donor in good health and CMV-seronegative. The sequencing sample was made of PBMCs. The CDR3 sequence: CASTPGGGEQFF. CDR3 DNA sequence: TGTGCCAGCACCCCTGGGGGGGGTGAGCAGTTCTTC.